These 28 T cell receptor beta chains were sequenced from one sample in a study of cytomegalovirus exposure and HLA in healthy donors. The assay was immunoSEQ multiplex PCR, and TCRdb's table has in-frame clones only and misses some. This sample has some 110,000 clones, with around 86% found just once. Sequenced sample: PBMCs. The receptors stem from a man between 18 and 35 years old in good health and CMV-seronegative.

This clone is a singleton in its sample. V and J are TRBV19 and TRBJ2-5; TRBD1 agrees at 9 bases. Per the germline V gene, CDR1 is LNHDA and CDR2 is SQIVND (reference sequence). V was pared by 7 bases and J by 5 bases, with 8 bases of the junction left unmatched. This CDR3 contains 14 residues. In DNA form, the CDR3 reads TGTGCCAGTATTGACAGGGGGAAAGGGGAGACCCAGTACTTC. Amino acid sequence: CASIDRGKGETQYF.

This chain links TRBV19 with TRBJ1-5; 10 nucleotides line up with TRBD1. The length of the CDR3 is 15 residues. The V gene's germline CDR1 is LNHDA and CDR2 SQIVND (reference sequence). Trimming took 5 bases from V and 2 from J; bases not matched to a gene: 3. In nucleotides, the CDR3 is TGTGCCAGTAGTCCAGGGACAGGGGGCAATCAGCCCCAGCATTTT. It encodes CASSPGTGGNQPQHF.

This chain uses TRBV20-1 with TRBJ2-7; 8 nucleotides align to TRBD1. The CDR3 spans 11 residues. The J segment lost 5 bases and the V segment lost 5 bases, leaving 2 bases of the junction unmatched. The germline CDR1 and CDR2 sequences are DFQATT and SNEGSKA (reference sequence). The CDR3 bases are TGCAGTGCTTCGGACAGGGACGAGCAGTACTTC. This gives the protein CSASDRDEQYF.

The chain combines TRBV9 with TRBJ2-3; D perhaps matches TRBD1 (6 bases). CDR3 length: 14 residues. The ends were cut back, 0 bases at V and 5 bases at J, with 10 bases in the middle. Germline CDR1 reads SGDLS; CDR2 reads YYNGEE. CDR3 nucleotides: TGTGCCAGCAGCGTAGTGGGGGCCGTAGATACGCAGTATTTT. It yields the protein CASSVVGAVDTQYF.

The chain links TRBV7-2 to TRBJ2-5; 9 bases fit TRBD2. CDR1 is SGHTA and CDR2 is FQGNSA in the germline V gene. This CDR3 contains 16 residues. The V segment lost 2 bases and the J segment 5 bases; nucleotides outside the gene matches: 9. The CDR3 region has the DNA TGTGCCAGCAGCTTAAGAACGGGACTAGCTGAGGAGACCCAGTACTTC. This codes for CASSLRTGLAEETQYF.

The CDR3: CASSQGWQGYEKLFF. The CDR3 DNA reads TGCGCCAGCAGCCAAGGGTGGCAGGGTTATGAAAAACTGTTTTTT. The chain recombines TRBV4-1 with TRBJ1-4; D is perhaps TRBD1 (5 bases). The CDR3 loop spans 15 amino acids. Germline-derived CDR1 and CDR2 are MGHRA and YSYEKL. Trimming removed 1 base from V and 6 bases from J, with 12 bases in between.

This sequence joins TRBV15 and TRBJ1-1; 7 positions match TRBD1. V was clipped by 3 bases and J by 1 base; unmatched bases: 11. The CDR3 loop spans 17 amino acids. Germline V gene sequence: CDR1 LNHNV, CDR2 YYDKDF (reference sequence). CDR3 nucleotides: TGTGCCACCAGCAGGACCAGACCGGACAGGCCGAACACTGAAGCTTTCTTT. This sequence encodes CATSRTRPDRPNTEAFF.

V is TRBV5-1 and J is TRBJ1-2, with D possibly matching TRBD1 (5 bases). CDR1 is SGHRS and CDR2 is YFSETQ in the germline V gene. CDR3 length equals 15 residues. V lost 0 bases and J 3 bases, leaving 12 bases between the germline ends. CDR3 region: CASSLGLPRDYGYTF. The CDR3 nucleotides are TGCGCCAGCAGCTTGGGCCTCCCCAGGGACTATGGCTACACCTTC.

The DNA for the CDR3 is TGTGCCAGCAGCTTAGAGGCAGGGGGCTCCAATCAGCCCCAGCATTTT. It is translated as CASSLEAGGSNQPQHF. This sequence joins TRBV7-9 and TRBJ1-5; TRBD1 matches at 8 bases. The CDR3 totals 16 residues. Germline lookup yields CDR1 SEHNR and CDR2 FQNEAQ (reference sequence). V was clipped by 1 base and J by 3 bases; unmatched bases: 5. Full variable domain (rest looked up from reference TRBV7-9 and TRBJ1-5): DTGVSQNPRHKITKRGQNVTFRCDPISEHNRLYWYRQTLGQGPEFLTYFQNEAQLEKSRLLSDRFSAERPKGSFSTLEIQRTEQGDSAMYLCASSLEAGGSNQPQHFGDGTRLSIL.

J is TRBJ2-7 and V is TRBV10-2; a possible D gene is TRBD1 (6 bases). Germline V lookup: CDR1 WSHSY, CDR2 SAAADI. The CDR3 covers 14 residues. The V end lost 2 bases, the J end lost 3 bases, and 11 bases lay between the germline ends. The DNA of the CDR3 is TGCGCCAGCAGTGAGGCAGGGGTGGTCTACGAGCAGTACTTC. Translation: CASSEAGVVYEQYF.

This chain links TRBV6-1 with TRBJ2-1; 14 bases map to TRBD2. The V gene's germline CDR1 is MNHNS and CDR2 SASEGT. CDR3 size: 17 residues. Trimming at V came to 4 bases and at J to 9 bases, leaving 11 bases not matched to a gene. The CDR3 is CASSVAGTSGGTGEQFF. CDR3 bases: TGTGCCAGCAGTGTTGCCGGGACTAGCGGGGGCACGGGTGAGCAGTTCTTC.

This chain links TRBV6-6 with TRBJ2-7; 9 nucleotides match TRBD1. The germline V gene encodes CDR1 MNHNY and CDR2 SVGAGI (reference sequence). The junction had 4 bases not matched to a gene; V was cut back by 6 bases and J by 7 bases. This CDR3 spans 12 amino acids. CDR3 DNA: TGTGCCAGCAGAACAGGGGGCGGGGAGCAGTACTTC. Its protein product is CASRTGGGEQYF.

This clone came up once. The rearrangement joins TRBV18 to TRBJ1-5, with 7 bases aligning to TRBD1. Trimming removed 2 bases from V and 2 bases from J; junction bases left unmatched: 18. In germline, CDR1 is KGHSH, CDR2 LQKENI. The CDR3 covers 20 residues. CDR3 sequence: CASSPGVGTVESGGNQPQHF. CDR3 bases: TGTGCCAGCTCACCAGGCGTTGGGACAGTGGAATCGGGGGGCAATCAGCCCCAGCATTTT.

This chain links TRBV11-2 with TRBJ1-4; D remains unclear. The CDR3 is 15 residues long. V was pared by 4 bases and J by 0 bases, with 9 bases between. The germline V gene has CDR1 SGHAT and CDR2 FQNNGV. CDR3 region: CASSSGVATNEKLFF. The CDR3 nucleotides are TGTGCCAGCAGCTCCGGGGTTGCAACTAATGAAAAACTGTTTTTT.

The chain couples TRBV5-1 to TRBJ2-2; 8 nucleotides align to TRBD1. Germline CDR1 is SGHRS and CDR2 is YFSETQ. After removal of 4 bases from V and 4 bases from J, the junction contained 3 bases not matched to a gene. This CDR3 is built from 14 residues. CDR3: CASSLGQGTGELFF. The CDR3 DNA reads TGCGCCAGCAGCCTAGGACAGGGCACCGGGGAGCTGTTTTTT.

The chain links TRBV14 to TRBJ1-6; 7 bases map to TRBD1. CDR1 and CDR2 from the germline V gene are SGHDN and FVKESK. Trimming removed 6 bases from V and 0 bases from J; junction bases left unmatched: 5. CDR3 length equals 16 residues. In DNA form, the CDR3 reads TGTGCCAGCAGTCGACAGGGAGGCTCCTATAATTCACCCCTCCACTTT. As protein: CASSRQGGSYNSPLHF.

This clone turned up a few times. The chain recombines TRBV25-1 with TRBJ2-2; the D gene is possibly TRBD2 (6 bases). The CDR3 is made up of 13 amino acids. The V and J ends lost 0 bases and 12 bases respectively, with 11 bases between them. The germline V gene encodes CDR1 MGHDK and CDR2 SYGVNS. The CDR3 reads CASSEYERAQLFF. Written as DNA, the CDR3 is TGTGCCAGCAGTGAATATGAGCGGGCTCAGCTGTTTTTT.

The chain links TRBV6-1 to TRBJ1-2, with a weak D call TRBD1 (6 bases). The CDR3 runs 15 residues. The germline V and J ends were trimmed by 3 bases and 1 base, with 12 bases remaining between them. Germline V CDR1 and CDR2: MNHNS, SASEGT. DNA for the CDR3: TGTGCCAGCAGTGACGGACAGTGGGATAACTATGGCTACACCTTC. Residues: CASSDGQWDNYGYTF.

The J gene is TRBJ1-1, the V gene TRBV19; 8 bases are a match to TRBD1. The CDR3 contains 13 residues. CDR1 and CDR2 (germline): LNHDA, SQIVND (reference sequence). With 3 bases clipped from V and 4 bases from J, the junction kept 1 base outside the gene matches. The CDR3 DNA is TGTGCCAGTAGTATCAGGGGGCCCACTGAAGCTTTCTTT. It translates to CASSIRGPTEAFF.

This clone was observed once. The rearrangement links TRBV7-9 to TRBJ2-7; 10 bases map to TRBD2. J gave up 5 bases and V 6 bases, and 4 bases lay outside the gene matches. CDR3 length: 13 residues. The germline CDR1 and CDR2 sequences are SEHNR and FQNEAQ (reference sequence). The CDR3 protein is CASRVAGGDEQYF. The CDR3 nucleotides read TGTGCCAGCAGGGTAGCGGGAGGTGACGAGCAGTACTTC.

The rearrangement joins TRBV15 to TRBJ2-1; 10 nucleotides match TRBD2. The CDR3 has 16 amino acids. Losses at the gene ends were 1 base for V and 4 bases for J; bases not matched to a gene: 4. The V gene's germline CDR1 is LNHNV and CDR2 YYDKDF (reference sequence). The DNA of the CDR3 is TGTGCCACCAGCAGAGGAACTAGCGGGGTTTACAATGAGCAGTTCTTC. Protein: CATSRGTSGVYNEQFF. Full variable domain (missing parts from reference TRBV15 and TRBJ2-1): DAMVIQNPRYQVTQFGKPVTLSCSQTLNHNVMYWYQQKSSQAPKLLFHYYDKDFNNEADTPDNFQSRRPNTSFCFLDIRSPGLGDTAMYLCATSRGTSGVYNEQFFGPGTRLTVL.

CDR3 DNA: TGTGCCAGCAGCTTGGATGTGACAGGGGGCGCAAGGCAGTTCTTC. It is translated as CASSLDVTGGARQFF. The chain links TRBV5-6 to TRBJ2-1; 10 bases map to TRBD1. This CDR3 is built from 15 residues. Germline V gene lookup returns CDR1 SGHDT and CDR2 YYEEEE. After removal of 0 bases from V and 12 bases from J, the junction contained 9 bases not matched to a gene.

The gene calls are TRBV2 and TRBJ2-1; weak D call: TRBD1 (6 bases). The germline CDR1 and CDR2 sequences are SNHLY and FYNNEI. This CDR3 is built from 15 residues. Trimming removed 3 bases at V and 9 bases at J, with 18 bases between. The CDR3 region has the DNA TGTGCCAGCAGTGACGGGACAACCCCCTCTGGTGAGCAGTTCTTC. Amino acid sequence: CASSDGTTPSGEQFF.

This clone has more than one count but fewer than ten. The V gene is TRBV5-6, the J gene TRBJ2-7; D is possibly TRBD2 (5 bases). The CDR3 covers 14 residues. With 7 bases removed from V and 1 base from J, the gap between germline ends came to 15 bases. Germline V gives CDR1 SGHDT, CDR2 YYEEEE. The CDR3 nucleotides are TGTGCCAGCTCCCCGGGGATTGGGTCCTACGAGCAGTACTTC. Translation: CASSPGIGSYEQYF.

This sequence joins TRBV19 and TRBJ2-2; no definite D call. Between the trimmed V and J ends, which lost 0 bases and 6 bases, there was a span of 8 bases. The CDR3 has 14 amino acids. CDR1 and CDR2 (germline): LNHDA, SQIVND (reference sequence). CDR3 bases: TGTGCCAGTAGTATAGAATCGTTAGCCGGGGAGCTGTTTTTT. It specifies CASSIESLAGELFF. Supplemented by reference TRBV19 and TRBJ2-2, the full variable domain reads DGGITQSPKYLFRKEGQNVTLSCEQNLNHDAMYWYRQDPGQGLRLIYYSQIVNDFQKGDIAEGYSVSREKKESFPLTVTSAQKNPTAFYLCASSIESLAGELFFGEGSRLTVL.

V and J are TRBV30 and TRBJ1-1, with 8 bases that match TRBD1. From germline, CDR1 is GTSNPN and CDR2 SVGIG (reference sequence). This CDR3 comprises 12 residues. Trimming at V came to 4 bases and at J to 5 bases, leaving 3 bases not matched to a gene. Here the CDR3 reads CAWTRGRTEAFF. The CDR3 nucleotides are TGTGCCTGGACCAGGGGGCGGACTGAAGCTTTCTTT.

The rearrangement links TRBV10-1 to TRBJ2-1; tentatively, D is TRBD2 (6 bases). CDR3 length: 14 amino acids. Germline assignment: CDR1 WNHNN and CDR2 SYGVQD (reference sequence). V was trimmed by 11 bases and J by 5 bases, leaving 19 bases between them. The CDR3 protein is CASSARRDDNEQFF. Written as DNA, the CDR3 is TGCGCCTCCAGCGCACGGAGGGATGACAATGAGCAGTTCTTC.

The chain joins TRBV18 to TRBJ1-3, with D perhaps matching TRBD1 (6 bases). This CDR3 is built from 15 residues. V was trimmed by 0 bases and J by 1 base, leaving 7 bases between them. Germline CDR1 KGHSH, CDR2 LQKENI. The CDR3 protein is CASSPPQGSGNTIYF. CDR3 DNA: TGTGCCAGCTCACCACCCCAGGGGTCTGGAAACACCATATATTTT.